This T cell receptor beta chain is drawn from a study of blood T cell repertoires in COVID-19. Study-level information: Acute and convalescent COVID-19 specimens originated in the United States, Italy and Spain. Nucleic acid was either cDNA or gDNA, and it came from T cells, B-cell-depleted T cells, or PBMCs.

V was clipped by 8 bases and J by 0 bases, with 17 bases between them. This CDR3 has 16 residues. From germline, CDR1 is SNHLY and CDR2 FYNNEI. The authors' processing: Nucleated cell counts were estimated from reference gene primer amplification. The assay was immunoSEQ multiplex PCR, and TCRdb's table has in-frame clones only and misses some. V and J calls plus clone size are reproduced from that table; the DNA served to infer D and trimming. The sample lists about 210,000 clones, about 91% occurring once. The V and J genes are TRBV2 and TRBJ2-4, with D possibly TRBD1 on 5 matching bases. The sample taken for sequencing was peripheral blood. The sequence came from a man aged 25 to 40 with acute or convalescent COVID-19. The CDR3 region has the DNA TGTGCCAGCCGACCACTGACAGCCGAAGCCAAAAACATTCAGTACTTC. Protein: CASRPLTAEAKNIQYF.